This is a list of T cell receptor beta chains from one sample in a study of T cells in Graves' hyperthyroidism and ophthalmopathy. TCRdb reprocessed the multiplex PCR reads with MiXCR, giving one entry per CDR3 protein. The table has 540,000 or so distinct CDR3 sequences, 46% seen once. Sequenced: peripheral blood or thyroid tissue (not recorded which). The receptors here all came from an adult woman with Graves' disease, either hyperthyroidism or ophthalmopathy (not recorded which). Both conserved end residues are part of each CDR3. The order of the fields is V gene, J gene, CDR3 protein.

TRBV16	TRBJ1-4	CASSQYDRVEKLFF
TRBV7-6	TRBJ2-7	CASSPGTSPGEQYF
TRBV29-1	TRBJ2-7	CSAGTGGRYEQYF
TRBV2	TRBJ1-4	CASSENPTGRFF
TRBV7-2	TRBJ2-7	CASSFGASYEQYF
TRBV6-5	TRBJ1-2	CASSEGRTYGYTF
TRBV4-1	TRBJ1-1	CASSQGILGLGVVNTEAFF
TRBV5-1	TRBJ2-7	CASSPTGYSYEQYF
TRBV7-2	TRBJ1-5	CASSPLGSQNNQPQHF
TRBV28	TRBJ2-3	CASSSTSGQSTDTQYF